The 9 T cell receptor beta chains presented below share a single source sample, sequenced in a study of CD8 T cells in Susac syndrome. Random hexamers were used to reverse transcribe about 0.5 to 1 ug of RNA. A single record per CDR3 protein comes from TCRdb applying MiXCR to the immunoSEQ multiplex PCR reads. The sample yields about 440,000 distinct CDR3 sequences, around 83% seen once. Sequencing used CD8+ T cells from PBMCs. These TCRs come from a human donor with multiple sclerosis.

V gene TRBV6-5 combines with J gene TRBJ2-7, with D hard to call. There are 11 residues in the CDR3. V dropped 3 bases and J dropped 7 bases, with 7 bases sitting between them. In germline, CDR1 is MNHEY, CDR2 SVGAGI. The CDR3 loop is CASSYLSEQYF. The CDR3 DNA reads TGTGCCAGCAGTTATTTGAGTGAGCAGTACTTC.

The chain employs TRBV27 and TRBJ2-2, with a weak D call TRBD2 (5 bases). Germline CDR1 MNHEY, CDR2 SMNVEV (reference sequence). V shed 4 bases and J shed 0 bases, with 15 bases lying between them. This CDR3 is built from 17 residues. Here the CDR3 reads CASSSHGWTPNTGELFF. CDR3 nucleotide sequence: TGTGCCAGCAGTTCCCATGGGTGGACTCCGAACACCGGGGAGCTGTTTTTT.

The chain couples TRBV7-9 to TRBJ2-7; tentatively, D is TRBD1 or TRBD2 (5 bases each). Between the trimmed V and J ends, which lost 0 bases and 4 bases, there was a span of 19 bases. This CDR3 is built from 17 residues. Per the germline V gene, CDR1 is SEHNR and CDR2 is FQNEAQ (reference sequence). The CDR3 DNA reads as TGTGCCAGCAGCTTAGCGGGACGTAGCGACCCCCCTTACGAGCAGTACTTC. The encoded protein is CASSLAGRSDPPYEQYF.

The V and J genes are TRBV7-9 and TRBJ2-5, with D tentatively TRBD1 (6 bases). This CDR3 has 15 amino acids. V was cut by 5 bases and J by 4 bases, with 17 bases left in between. The germline CDR1 and CDR2 sequences are SEHNR and FQNEAQ (reference sequence). CDR3 amino acids: CASSTRTDWAETQYF. In nucleotides, the CDR3 is TGTGCCAGCAGCACCCGGACAGATTGGGCAGAGACCCAGTACTTC.

The CDR3, as DNA: TGCGCCAGCAGTTGGGAATTAGGGCAGCCCCAGCATTTT. This translates into CASSWELGQPQHF. The chain combines TRBV10-2 with TRBJ1-5; D unclear. Germline V lookup: CDR1 WSHSY, CDR2 SAAADI. This CDR3 is 13 amino acids long. Deletions cut 5 bases from V and 7 bases from J, with 12 bases between.

J is TRBJ2-6 and V is TRBV6-5, with D tentatively TRBD1 (5 bases). The length of the CDR3 is 19 residues. Germline V gene sequence: CDR1 MNHEY, CDR2 SVGAGI. V was shortened by 5 bases and J by 0 bases, with 20 bases between the two germline ends. DNA of the CDR3: TGTGCCAGCAGTGCTACTCGGGCAGGGAAATTCTCTGGGGCCAACGTCCTGACTTTC. Its protein is CASSATRAGKFSGANVLTF.

The V gene is TRBV29-1, the J gene TRBJ2-1, with 13 bases that match TRBD2. The CDR3 contains 15 residues. Germline values: CDR1 SQVTM, CDR2 ANQGSEA. V shed 3 bases, J shed 2 bases, and the junction held 1 base outside the gene matches. The CDR3 DNA is TGCAGCGTTGAGGGACTAGCGGGGACCTACAATGAGCAGTTCTTC. Its protein is CSVEGLAGTYNEQFF.

CDR3 bases: TGTGCCAGCAGTTACGGAGGGGTGGGTGAAAAACTGTTTTTT. Protein sequence: CASSYGGVGEKLFF. The genes are TRBV6-5 and TRBJ1-4; perhaps TRBD1 as D (5 bases). CDR1 and CDR2 (germline): MNHEY, SVGAGI. There are 14 residues in the CDR3. The V and J ends lost 2 bases and 7 bases respectively, with 11 bases between them.

This clonotype came up a few times. The chain has TRBV13 and TRBJ2-1; maybe TRBD2 (5 bases). CDR1 and CDR2 from the germline V gene are PRHDT and FYEKMQ (reference sequence). This CDR3 is built from 12 residues. Trimming took 0 bases from V and 9 from J, leaving 6 bases between them. The CDR3 region has the DNA TGTGCCAGCAGCTTAGGAGAGGGTGAGCAGTTCTTC. Encoded protein: CASSLGEGEQFF.